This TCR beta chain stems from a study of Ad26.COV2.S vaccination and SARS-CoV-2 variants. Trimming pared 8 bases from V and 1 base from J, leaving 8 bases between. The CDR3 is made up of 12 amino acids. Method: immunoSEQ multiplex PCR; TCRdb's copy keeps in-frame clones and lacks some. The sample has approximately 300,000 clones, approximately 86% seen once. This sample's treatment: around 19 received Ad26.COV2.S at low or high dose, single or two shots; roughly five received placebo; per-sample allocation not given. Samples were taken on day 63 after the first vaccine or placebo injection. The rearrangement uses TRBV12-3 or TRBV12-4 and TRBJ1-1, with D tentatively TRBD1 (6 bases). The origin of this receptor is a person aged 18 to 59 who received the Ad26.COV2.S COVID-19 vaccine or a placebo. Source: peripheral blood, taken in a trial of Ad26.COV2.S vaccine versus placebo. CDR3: CASQGGNTEAFF. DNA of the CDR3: TGTGCCAGCCAAGGGGGGAACACTGAAGCTTTCTTT.